This TCR beta chain originates from a study of T cells in localized non-small cell lung cancer (dated by TCRdb to 2018 to 2020). Study-wide context: The study examined T cell repertoires in roughly 240 patients with early-stage NSCLC and compared tumors with uninvolved tumor-adjacent lungs. All 240 or so NSCLC patients in the cohort were treatment-naive and had localized lung tumors that were resected. Of the NSCLC patients, about 130 were male and approximately 110 were female, and the mean age was about 69 years. Overall study outcomes, separate from this receptor: Uninvolved tumor-adjacent lung showed the highest T cell clonality, higher than tumor, which suggests more focused antigenic responses in the uninvolved tumor-adjacent lung. Of the top 100 tumor clones, a median of roughly 57 were detected in paired uninvolved adjacent lung; around 30 were also among that lung's top 100. Because the study design was exploratory, TCR variables were selected using unadjusted p-values without false-discovery rate correction. Higher blood T cell density associated with longer overall survival, while higher adjacent-lung clonality associated with shorter survival. Multi-region tumor sequencing was not performed, so intratumor heterogeneity could not be excluded.

TCR beta CDR3 regions were sequenced from DNA using the immunoSEQ Assay. The authors' pipeline ran thus. To compute T cell density, TCR beta template counts were normalized to usable DNA, which was estimated by amplifying housekeeping genes. The preseqR package was used to estimate richness by extrapolating to 400,000 templates for PBMC samples and to 120,000 templates for tissue samples. Clonality was defined by subtracting Pielou's evenness from one. Differential abundance testing on productive amino-acid clonotypes, with a minimum total count of 5 and an alpha of 0.1, was used to identify tissue-enriched TCRs. Repertoire overlap between compartments was quantified with the Jaccard Index and Morisita Overlap Index. GLIPH grouped TCR beta CDR3s together with public tetramer-defined viral CDR3s, and a viral motif had to include at least three viral sequences and also show V-gene enrichment. TCRdb provides this immuneACCESS table in a form limited to in-frame rearrangements. Some clones are lacking; in checked studies, under half of them reflect an unresolved V gene, and why the rest are absent is not known. Clone size and the V and J calls come from that table; the DNA yielded D and trimming. For this sample there are around 40,000 clones; approximately 86% appear just once. In total, the top ten clones hold 6.4% of the sample.

At diagnosis, tumor, uninvolved tumor-adjacent lung and peripheral blood were collected and then preserved as a mix of FFPE and fresh-frozen material. Blood samples were analyzed as peripheral blood mononuclear cells for TCR repertoire profiling. Points on this clone: What this receptor recognizes is not known. The sample holds no much larger clone one base away, and base qualities are not on file.

The germline V gene gives CDR1 as KGHSH and CDR2 as LQKENI. The V end gives up 3 bases and the J end 8 bases, leaving 7 bases in the junction not matched to a gene. Spanning cysteine to phenylalanine, the CDR3 consists of 15 amino acids. Of the read, only the CDR3 DNA is kept; its 45 bases are in frame from base 1. The material sequenced was peripheral blood, taken before any cancer treatment. The clonotype was recovered from a man aged 40 to 69 with stage I lung adenocarcinoma. The chain was built from TRBV18 and TRBJ2-1; 10 nucleotides in the junction match TRBD2. The CDR3 region reads CASSPPSGRGDEQFF. The DNA sequence is given as TGTGCCAGCTCACCTCCTAGCGGGAGAGGGGATGAGCAGTTCTTC. With the rest looked up from the reference TRBV18 and TRBJ2-1 genes rather than sequenced, the full variable domain is NAGVMQNPRHLVRRRGQEARLRCSPMKGHSHVYWYRQLPEEGLKFMVYLQKENIIDESGMPKERFSAEFPKEGPSILRIQQVVRGDSAAYFCASSPPSGRGDEQFFGPGTRLTVL.